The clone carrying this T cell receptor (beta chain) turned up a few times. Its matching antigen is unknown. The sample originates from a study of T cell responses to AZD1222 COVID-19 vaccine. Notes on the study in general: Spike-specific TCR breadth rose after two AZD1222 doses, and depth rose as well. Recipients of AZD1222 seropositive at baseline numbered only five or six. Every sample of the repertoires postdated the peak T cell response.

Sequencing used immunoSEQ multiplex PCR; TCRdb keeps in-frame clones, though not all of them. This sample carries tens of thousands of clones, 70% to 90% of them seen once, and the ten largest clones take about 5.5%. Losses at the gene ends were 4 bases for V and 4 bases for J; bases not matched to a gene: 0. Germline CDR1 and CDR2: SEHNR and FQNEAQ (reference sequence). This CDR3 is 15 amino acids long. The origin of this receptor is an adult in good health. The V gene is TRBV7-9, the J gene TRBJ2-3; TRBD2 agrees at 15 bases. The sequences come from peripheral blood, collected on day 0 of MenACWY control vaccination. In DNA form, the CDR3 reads TGTGCCAGCAGCTGGACTAGCGGGGGGGCAGATACGCAGTATTTT. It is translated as CASSWTSGGADTQYF.